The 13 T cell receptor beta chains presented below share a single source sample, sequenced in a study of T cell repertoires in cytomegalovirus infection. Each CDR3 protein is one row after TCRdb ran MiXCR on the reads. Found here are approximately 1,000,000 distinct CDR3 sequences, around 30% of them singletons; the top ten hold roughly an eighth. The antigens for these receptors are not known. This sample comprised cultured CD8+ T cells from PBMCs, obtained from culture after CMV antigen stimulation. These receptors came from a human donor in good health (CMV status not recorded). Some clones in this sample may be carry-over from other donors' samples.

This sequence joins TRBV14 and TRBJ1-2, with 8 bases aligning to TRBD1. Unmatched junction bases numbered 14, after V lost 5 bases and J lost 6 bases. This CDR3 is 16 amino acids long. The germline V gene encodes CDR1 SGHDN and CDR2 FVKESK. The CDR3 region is CASSDLHRTGSHGYTF. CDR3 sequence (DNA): TGTGCCAGCAGCGACCTACACCGGACAGGGAGTCATGGCTACACCTTC.

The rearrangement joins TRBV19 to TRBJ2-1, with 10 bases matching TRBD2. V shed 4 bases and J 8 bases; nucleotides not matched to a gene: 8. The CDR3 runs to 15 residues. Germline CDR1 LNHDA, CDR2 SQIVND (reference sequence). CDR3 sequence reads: CASSKLAGPGDEQFF. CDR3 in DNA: TGTGCCAGTAGTAAACTAGCGGGGCCTGGGGATGAGCAGTTCTTC.

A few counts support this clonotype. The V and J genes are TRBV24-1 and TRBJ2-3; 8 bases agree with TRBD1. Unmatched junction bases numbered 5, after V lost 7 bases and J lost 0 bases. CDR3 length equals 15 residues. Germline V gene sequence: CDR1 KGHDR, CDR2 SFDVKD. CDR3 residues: CATSDRTGSTDTQYF. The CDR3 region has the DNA TGTGCCACCAGCGACCGGACAGGGAGCACAGATACGCAGTATTTT.

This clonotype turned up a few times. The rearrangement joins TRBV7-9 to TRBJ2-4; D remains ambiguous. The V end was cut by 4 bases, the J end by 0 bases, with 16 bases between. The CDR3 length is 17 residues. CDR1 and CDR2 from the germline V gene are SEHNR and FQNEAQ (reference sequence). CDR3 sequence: CASSSPDEGLAKNIQYF. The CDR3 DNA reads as TGTGCCAGCAGCTCCCCCGATGAAGGCCTAGCCAAAAACATTCAGTACTTC.

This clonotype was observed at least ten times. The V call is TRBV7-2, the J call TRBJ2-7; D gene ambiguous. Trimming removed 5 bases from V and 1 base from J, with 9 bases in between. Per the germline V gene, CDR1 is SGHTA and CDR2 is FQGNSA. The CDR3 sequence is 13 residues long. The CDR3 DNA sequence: TGTGCCAGCAGCCCCACAGCTTCCTACGAGCAGTACGTC. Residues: CASSPTASYEQYV.

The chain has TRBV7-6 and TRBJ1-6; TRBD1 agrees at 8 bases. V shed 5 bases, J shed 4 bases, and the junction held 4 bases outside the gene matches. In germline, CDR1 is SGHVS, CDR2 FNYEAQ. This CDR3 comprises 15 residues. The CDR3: CASSVRTGYNSPLHF. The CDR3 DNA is TGTGCCAGCAGCGTCAGGACAGGGTATAATTCACCCCTCCACTTT.

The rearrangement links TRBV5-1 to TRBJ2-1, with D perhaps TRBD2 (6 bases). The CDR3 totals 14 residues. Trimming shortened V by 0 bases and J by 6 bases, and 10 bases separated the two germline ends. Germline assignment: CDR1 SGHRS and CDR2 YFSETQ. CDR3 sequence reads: CASSLDLAPNEQFF. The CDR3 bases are TGCGCCAGCAGCTTGGACCTAGCGCCCAATGAGCAGTTCTTC.

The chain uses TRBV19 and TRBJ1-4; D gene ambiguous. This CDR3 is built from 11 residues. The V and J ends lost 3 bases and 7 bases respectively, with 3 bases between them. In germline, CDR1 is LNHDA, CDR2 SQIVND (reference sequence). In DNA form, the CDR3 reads TGTGCCAGTAGTATTCGTGAAAAACTGTTTTTT. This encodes CASSIREKLFF.

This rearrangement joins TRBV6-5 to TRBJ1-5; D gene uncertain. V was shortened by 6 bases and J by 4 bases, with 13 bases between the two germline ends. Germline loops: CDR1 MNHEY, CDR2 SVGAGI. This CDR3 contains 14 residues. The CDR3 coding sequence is TGTGCCAGCAGCCCTCTAGGGCCTAATCAGCCCCAGCATTTT. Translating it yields CASSPLGPNQPQHF.

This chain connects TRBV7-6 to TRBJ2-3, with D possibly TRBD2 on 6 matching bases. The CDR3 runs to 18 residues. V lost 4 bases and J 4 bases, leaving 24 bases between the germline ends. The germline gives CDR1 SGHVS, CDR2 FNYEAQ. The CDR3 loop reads CASSSPILLAGWADTQYF. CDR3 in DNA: TGTGCCAGCAGCTCCCCCATACTACTGGCGGGGTGGGCAGATACGCAGTATTTT.

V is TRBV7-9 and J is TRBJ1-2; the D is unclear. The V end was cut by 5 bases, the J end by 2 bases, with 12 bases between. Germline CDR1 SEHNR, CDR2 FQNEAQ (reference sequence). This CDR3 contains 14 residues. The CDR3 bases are TGTGCCAGCAGCGGCGGCGCCTCGAACTATGGCTACACCTTC. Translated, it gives CASSGGASNYGYTF.

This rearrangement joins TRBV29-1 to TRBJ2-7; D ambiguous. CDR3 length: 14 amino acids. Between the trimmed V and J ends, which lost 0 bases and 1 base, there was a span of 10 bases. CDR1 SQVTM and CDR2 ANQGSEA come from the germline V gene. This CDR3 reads CSVEENSRSYEQYF. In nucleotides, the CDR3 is TGCAGCGTTGAAGAGAACTCCAGGTCCTACGAGCAGTACTTC.

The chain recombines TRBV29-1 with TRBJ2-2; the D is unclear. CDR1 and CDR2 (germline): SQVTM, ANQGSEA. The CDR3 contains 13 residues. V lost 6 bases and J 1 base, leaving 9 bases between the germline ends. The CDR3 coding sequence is TGCAGCGTCGACCTTGAGAACACCGGGGAGCTGTTTTTT. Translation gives CSVDLENTGELFF.